The present TCR beta chain was sequenced within a study of cytomegalovirus exposure and HLA in healthy donors (dated by TCRdb to the late 2010s). About the full investigation: An earlier analysis of 587 of the donors reported approximately 280 Gb of sequence data and around 110 million unique TCR beta sequences obtained from around 190 million T cells. To study patterns of TCR occurrence, a later analysis re-analyzed previously published TCR beta repertoires from 550 to 800 donors and added high-resolution HLA genotyping. Of the roughly 400 genotyped donors, around 81% fell in the genetic ancestry cluster associated with self-reported Caucasian donors. The study profiled the T cell repertoires of under 700 subjects by immunosequencing and related them to cytomegalovirus serostatus. The study aimed to test whether cataloging public T cell receptors could reveal signatures of past pathogen exposure. Typing coverage differed by locus: A, B, C, DRB1 and DQB1 were typed in roughly 620-640 donors, DQA1 in 522, DPA1 in roughly 590, and DPB1 in 450 to 490. Across 300 to 500 genotyped donors of the cohort, an average of roughly 230,000 unique TCR beta nucleotide sequences per donor were sequenced, and about a sixth of those sequences were non-productive. To decide whether each TCR beta V gene segment behaved as functional or pseudogenic, an earlier analysis of fewer than 750 of the donors relied on high-throughput TCR beta sequencing. An early release covering roughly 640 HLA-typed donors comprised 250 to 350 gigabases of sequencing data and tens of millions of unique TCR sequences. HLA typing included class I and class II loci at four-digit resolution. Every repertoire in the discovery cohort had been generated on one and the same sequencing platform. Because of strong linkage in the cohort, roughly five DR-DQ haplotypes were treated as single units for association and clustering. Alongside the repertoire data, information on donor age, sex, ethnicity and CMV serostatus was compiled. In a later genetic analysis, genome-wide SNP genotypes for about three fifths of the roughly 670 donors were used, and that subset was treated as a discovery cohort. In the later analysis, no new phenotypic data were used to find candidate immune exposures; instead, reliance was placed on TCR beta sequences and their occurrence across donors. To predict cytomegalovirus infection status, the study combined high-throughput TCR immunosequencing, statistical association of individual TCRs with disease status, and machine learning. A separate validation cohort of roughly 130 different subjects was used in addition to the 666-subject first cohort. The research as a whole found: A later analysis found that most CMV-associated TCR beta chains appeared HLA-restricted, with HLA associations seemingly driven largely by CMV exposure. Strong co-occurrence of HLA alleles, especially DR and DQ, made assigning TCR associations to individual alleles difficult. Because counts were too low, some 16 rarely observed V segments, including chromosome 9 orphons, were excluded from the earlier analysis of some 540 of the donors. Because HLA typing was missing for some donors at each locus, association tests included only the typed subset. While some public TCRs were present in many individuals, most TCR sequences turned up only very rarely across donors. Correlated functional status among segregating V segments might reflect linkage disequilibrium, but an unknown experimental factor could not be ruled out. For the cohort, immune exposure information was limited to CMV serostatus. In an earlier analysis of more than 450 of the donors, most TCR beta V segments were observed in productive rearrangements about 87% or about 30% of the time, broadly matching IMGT annotations. A group of highly shared sequence variants was considered likely to be a technical artifact of the sequencing pipeline. Sequencing depth was assumed to be roughly uniform across donors in the presence/absence analyses, though that assumption may not hold. Several of the top co-occurrence clusters appeared to be linked to parvovirus B19, influenza, CMV and Epstein-Barr virus, according to a later analysis. In a later analysis, TCR association rates were found to vary across HLA loci, with the most associated TCRs seen for DRB1 alleles and the fewest for HLA-C alleles. A further reported finding was that TCR beta sequences accurately predicted the HLA-A and HLA-B alleles for most subjects in the first cohort. Only TCR beta chains were sequenced in this cohort, and the absence of alpha or paired-chain data limited detectable features. In both the original and validation cohorts, the classifier was reported to diagnose cytomegalovirus status with high specificity and sensitivity. The authors suggested that the approach could potentially be generalized to other disease states and immunological phenotypes. The study gave a list of over 150 TCR beta chains associated with cytomegalovirus. Compared with equally common non-associated chains, HLA-associated TCR beta chains in a later analysis were more clonally expanded and had lower generation probabilities. Compared with the approximately 670-donor mean, donors in an Asian-associated ancestry cluster had fewer N-insertions in productive TCRs, according to a later genetic analysis. At a false discovery rate of 0.05, a later analysis linked 16,951 TCR beta sequences to specific HLA alleles. Some IMGT-functional V segments, including TRBV6-2 and TRBV6-3, could not be told apart with the 87-base-pair reads, so those segments were excluded. A few of the identified cytomegalovirus-associated TCR beta chains were confirmed in vitro to be specific for cytomegalovirus antigens. An association between a missense DCLRE1C variant and V-gene and J-gene trimming of TCR beta chains was found in a later genetic analysis and replicated in an independent cohort.

From the germline V gene (reference sequence), CDR1 is SGHNT and CDR2 is YYREEE. The CDR3 covers 16 residues, taking in both the cysteine and the phenylalanine. CDR3 DNA is the only sequence kept; it has 48 bases, read in frame from the first base. Compared with germline, V lacks 4 bases and J lacks 6 bases; bases without a gene match: 7. The cohort consisted of fewer than 700 healthy bone marrow donors. At the time of sampling, all cohort members were nominally healthy, though unrecorded immune exposures were likely present. The donor tested CMV seronegative and was one of the 352 seronegative cohort members. A peripheral blood sample was provided by each donor, and peripheral blood mononuclear cells were used for TCR beta sequencing. The Qiagen DNeasy Blood Extraction Kit was used to extract genomic DNA from the blood cell samples. Comment on this clone: This clone's antigen is unknown. Base qualities were left out, and no much larger clone turns up one base away.

Receptor libraries were prepared by the immunoSEQ multiplex PCR assay. For the multiplex PCR, a mixture combining 60 forward primers for TCR Vbeta segments and 13 reverse primers for TCR Jbeta segments was used. The CDR3 region of rearranged TCR beta genes was amplified from genomic DNA by a multiplex PCR assay. Amplified TCR beta libraries were sequenced as 87-base-pair reads on the Illumina HiSeq System. Processing in the source paper ran as follows. A later analysis tallied around 80 million unique TCR beta chains across the 666 repertoires, and around 9.9 million of those chains were shared by two or more donors. Raw reads were error-corrected and collapsed into unique sequences by a nearest-neighbor algorithm in which closely related sequences were merged to remove PCR and sequencing errors. To assign V, D and J gene segments, CDR3 sequences were aligned to IMGT reference sequences. For a sequence to be retained, at least a six-nucleotide match to both a V gene segment and a J gene segment was required. Rearrangements were classified as productive when the CDR3 lacked stop codons and remained in frame with V and J, and all other rearrangements were classified as non-productive. Following IMGT convention, CDR3 was defined as the stretch from the second conserved V-encoded cysteine to the conserved J-encoded phenylalanine. In an earlier analysis of approximately 500 of the donors, sequences lacking an unambiguous match to a single V gene segment were excluded. In an earlier analysis of more than 500 of the donors, a V segment was called functional when productive rearrangements were above 56.7%, and segregating when the standard deviation between donors exceeded 5%. To diagnose cytomegalovirus status from the catalog of TCR beta chain sequences, a statistical classification framework was built. V and J gene assignment, in a later analysis, came from comparing TCR nucleotide sequences with IMGT/GENE-DB human TR gene sequences. The TCRdist pipeline was used in a later analysis to assign CDR3 sequences and most-parsimonious VDJ recombination scenarios. In a later analysis, each TCR beta chain was defined by its CDR3 amino acid sequence together with its V-gene family, and reads lacking a unique V-gene family were excluded. In a later analysis, nearly 600 highly shared, low-generation-probability nucleotide sequences were removed to address suspected cross-contamination and a sequencing artifact. In a later analysis, a clonal expansion index was calculated for each public chain from normalized within-repertoire ranks of inferred template counts. Generation probabilities in a later analysis came from a VDJ recombination model fitted to out-of-frame rearrangements, and those results were checked against IGoR. In a later analysis, hypergeometric tests were used to score TCR-TCR, TCR-HLA and TCR-CMV co-occurrence, with a repertoire-size bias correction applied to TCR pairs. False discovery rates were estimated in a later analysis by permuting HLA or CMV assignments 20 times. In a later analysis, co-occurring TCRs were grouped with DBSCAN, and TCRdist sequence similarity was added when clustering was performed within HLA-allele-positive subsets. Repertoires with fewer than 30,000 or more than 120,000 public chains were left out of co-occurrence clustering, as were five repertoires with anomalous nucleotide sharing. TCRdb took over this immuneACCESS table, retaining in-frame rearrangements with V and J assigned. Such tables are incomplete; in checked studies, under half of the missing clones stem from an unresolved V gene, and the remainder is unexplained. V, J and clone size derive from that table, while D and trimming were established from the DNA sequence. The sample includes fewer than 150,000 clones, with about three quarters observed a single time. Together, the top ten hold approximately 4% of the sample.

The receptor was isolated from a man in his late teens or twenties in good health and CMV-seronegative. The chain is made from TRBV5-4 and TRBJ2-3; TRBD2 aligns with 14 central bases. Sample: PBMCs. The CDR3: CASSAGTSGGGDTQYF. The DNA sequence reads TGTGCCAGCAGCGCCGGGACTAGCGGGGGAGGTGATACGCAGTATTTT.